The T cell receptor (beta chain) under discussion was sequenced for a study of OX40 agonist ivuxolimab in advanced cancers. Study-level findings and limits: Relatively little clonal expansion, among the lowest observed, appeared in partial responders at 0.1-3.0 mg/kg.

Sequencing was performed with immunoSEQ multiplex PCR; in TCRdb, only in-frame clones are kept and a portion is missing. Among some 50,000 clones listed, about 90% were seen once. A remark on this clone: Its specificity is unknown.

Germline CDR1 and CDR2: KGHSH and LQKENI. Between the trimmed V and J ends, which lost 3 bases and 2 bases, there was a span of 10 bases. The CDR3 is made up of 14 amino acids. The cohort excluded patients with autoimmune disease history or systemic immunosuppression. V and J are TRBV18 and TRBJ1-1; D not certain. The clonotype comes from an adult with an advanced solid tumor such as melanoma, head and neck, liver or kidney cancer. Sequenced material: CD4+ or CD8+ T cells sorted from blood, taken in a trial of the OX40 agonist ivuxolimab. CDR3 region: CASSPTTANTEAFF. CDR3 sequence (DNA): TGTGCCAGCTCACCCACGACCGCAAACACTGAAGCTTTCTTT.